These 12 T cell receptor beta chains originate from one sample sequenced in a study of T cell repertoires in cytomegalovirus infection. Each CDR3 protein is one row after TCRdb ran MiXCR on the reads. The data show more than 250,000 distinct CDR3 sequences, with roughly an eighth seen just once and 8.5% to 9% held by the top ten. Sequences were obtained from PBMCs. These receptors were taken from a human donor in good health (CMV status not recorded). Some clones in this sample may be carry-over from other donors' samples.

This clonotype was seen a few times. The gene calls are TRBV19 and TRBJ2-3; TRBD1 matches 7 bases. The CDR3 has 15 amino acids. J lost 2 bases, V lost 5 bases, and 7 bases had no gene match. Germline lookup yields CDR1 LNHDA and CDR2 SQIVND (reference sequence). CDR3 region: CASSPRTGNTDTQYF. The CDR3 region has the DNA TGTGCCAGTAGTCCCCGGACAGGAAACACAGATACGCAGTATTTT.

This chain connects TRBV6-6 to TRBJ2-2, with TRBD1 matching over 7 bases. The junction had 6 bases not matched to a gene; V was cut back by 4 bases and J by 7 bases. The CDR3 consists of 14 residues. Germline values: CDR1 MNHNY, CDR2 SVGAGI (reference sequence). In DNA, the CDR3 is TGTGCCAGCAGTTTAATACAGGGGCTCGGGGAGCTGTTTTTT. Translating it yields CASSLIQGLGELFF.

This clonotype was recorded many times. The V call is TRBV19, the J call TRBJ2-2, with unresolved D. V lost 10 bases to trimming and J lost 8 bases, with 20 bases between them. Germline V lookup: CDR1 LNHDA, CDR2 SQIVND (reference sequence). There are 14 residues in the CDR3. CDR3 region: CATPSLDQRGELFF. Here the CDR3 DNA reads TGTGCCACCCCAAGTCTGGACCAGCGTGGGGAGCTGTTTTTT.

This chain links TRBV29-1 with TRBJ2-1; D might be TRBD2 (5 bases). V lost 0 bases to trimming and J lost 7 bases, with 13 bases between them. The CDR3 is 14 residues long. The germline gives CDR1 SQVTM, CDR2 ANQGSEA. The CDR3 protein is CSVEDPGVRNEQFF. The CDR3 nucleotides are TGCAGCGTTGAAGATCCCGGGGTTCGGAATGAGCAGTTCTTC.

In its sample, this clonotype was seen many times. The chain joins TRBV12-3 or TRBV12-4 to TRBJ1-2; TRBD1 matches at 7 bases. V dropped 3 bases and J dropped 7; count of bases not matched to a gene: 8. This CDR3 is 14 amino acids long. The CDR3 coding sequence is TGTGCCAGCAGTTTCTCCAGGGGGTTTTCTGGCTACACCTTC. Its protein product is CASSFSRGFSGYTF.

This clonotype was counted only a few times. The CDR3 spells CASSFPLLSGADYGYTF. The CDR3, as DNA: TGTGCCAGCAGCTTTCCCCTCCTATCCGGCGCAGACTATGGCTACACCTTC. The chain combines TRBV4-2 with TRBJ1-2, with D unresolved. This CDR3 comprises 17 residues. The V end lost 5 bases, the J end lost 3 bases, and 22 bases lay between the germline ends. The germline V gene has CDR1 LGHNA and CDR2 YNFKEQ.

This clonotype has ten or more counts. V gene TRBV6-2 or TRBV6-3 combines with J gene TRBJ2-5; 10 nucleotides match TRBD2. Germline values: CDR1 MNHEY, CDR2 SVGEGT. J lost 4 bases, V lost 4 bases, and 9 bases had no gene match. This CDR3 has 16 residues. CDR3 in DNA: TGTGCCAGCAGTTCTCCACTAGCGGGACTTGGAGAGACCCAGTACTTC. It codes for CASSSPLAGLGETQYF.

This clonotype has more than one count but fewer than ten. This rearrangement joins TRBV27 to TRBJ2-3; D gene unclear. CDR3 length: 17 amino acids. Germline CDR1 reads MNHEY; CDR2 reads SMNVEV (reference sequence). Trimming took 0 bases from V and 3 from J, leaving 16 bases between them. CDR3 region: CASSLSRTGLGTDTQYF. The CDR3 coding sequence is TGTGCCAGCAGTTTATCGCGGACGGGTCTGGGAACAGATACGCAGTATTTT.

This clonotype was seen only a few times. V is TRBV6-1 and J is TRBJ2-7; possibly TRBD2 for D (7 bases). CDR1 and CDR2 (germline): MNHNS, SASEGT. V was trimmed by 5 bases and J by 0 bases, leaving 23 bases between them. The CDR3 runs 18 residues. In DNA form, the CDR3 reads TGTGCCAGCAGTCGCAACACAGGGTCCGGGGGGAGCTCCTACGAGCAGTACTTC. Its protein product is CASSRNTGSGGSSYEQYF.

This clonotype has a handful of counts. This sequence joins TRBV5-1 and TRBJ2-7, with unresolved D. Trimming left V 1 base short and J 7 bases short, with 21 bases between. CDR1 is SGHRS, CDR2 YFSETQ, per germline. This CDR3 has 16 amino acids. The CDR3 protein is CASSLSGMAAVLEQYF. DNA for the CDR3: TGCGCCAGCAGCTTGTCCGGCATGGCGGCTGTACTTGAGCAGTACTTC.

There are a few counts of this clonotype. As DNA, the CDR3 is TGTGCCAGCAGCCAAGACGAAAACCGCCCCGGGGAGCTGTTTTTT. This translates into CASSQDENRPGELFF. This chain joins TRBV14 and TRBJ2-2; D is undetermined. The CDR3 length is 15 residues. Trimming stripped 0 bases from V and 6 bases from J, with 11 bases between. Germline V gene lookup returns CDR1 SGHDN and CDR2 FVKESK.

This clonotype occurred a few times. CDR3 in DNA: TGTGCCAGCAGTTACGGCCTCACCCGGGATGAGCAGTTCTTC. It specifies CASSYGLTRDEQFF. The genes are TRBV6-6 and TRBJ2-1; D is ambiguous. Trimming cost V 2 bases and J 8 bases, with 13 bases left between them. This CDR3 is built from 14 residues. Germline CDR1 and CDR2: MNHNY and SVGAGI (reference sequence).